Following are 30 T cell receptor beta chains from one sample sequenced in a study of identical twins. Via MiXCR, TCRdb re-called the 5' RACE reads, giving one row per CDR3 protein. The sample contains 1.5 million to 2 million distinct CDR3 sequences, about 31% of which appear only once. The specimen sequenced was cord blood. The receptors derive from a newborn girl in good health.

This chain uses TRBV20-1 with TRBJ2-1, with a possible D match to TRBD2 (5 bases). Germline V gene data show CDR1 as DFQATT and CDR2 as SNEGSKA (reference sequence). The CDR3 sequence is 14 residues long. V was pared by 2 bases and J by 8 bases, with 16 bases between. CDR3: CSARFGGRQYEQFF. The CDR3 DNA is TGCAGTGCTAGATTCGGAGGTCGGCAATATGAGCAGTTCTTC.

The CDR3 nucleotides are TGTGCCAGCAGACCGGGACGGCTAGGGGAGCAGTACTTC. Protein product: CASRPGRLGEQYF. The chain employs TRBV28 and TRBJ2-5; D is tentatively TRBD1 or TRBD2 (5 bases each). Germline lookup yields CDR1 MDHEN and CDR2 SYDVKM. The CDR3 covers 13 residues. V shed 6 bases and J shed 11 bases, with 19 bases lying between them.

In its sample, this clonotype was seen a few times. The chain has TRBV25-1 and TRBJ1-2; D gene unclear. This CDR3 is built from 10 residues. The germline V gene has CDR1 MGHDK and CDR2 SYGVNS. Trimming took off 10 bases at V and 5 bases at J, with 8 bases between the two ends. This CDR3 reads CANGLYGYTF. The CDR3 bases are TGTGCCAATGGACTTTATGGCTACACCTTC.

The rearrangement uses TRBV5-1 and TRBJ2-1; TRBD2 agrees at 8 bases. V gave up 0 bases and J gave up 10 bases; unmatched junction bases: 9. The CDR3 consists of 15 residues. Looked up from germline, CDR1 is SGHRS and CDR2 is YFSETQ. The CDR3 here is CASSLELAVNYEQFF. DNA for the CDR3: TGCGCCAGCAGCTTGGAACTAGCGGTTAACTACGAGCAGTTCTTC.

This chain's CDR3 is CAWSPGHQETQYF. The CDR3 DNA reads TGTGCCTGGAGTCCAGGGCACCAAGAGACCCAGTACTTC. This chain uses TRBV30 with TRBJ2-5, with D possibly being TRBD1 (5 bases). Germline CDR1 and CDR2: GTSNPN and SVGIG (reference sequence). The CDR3 covers 13 residues. V was clipped by 2 bases and J by 0 bases, with 7 bases between them.

The gene calls are TRBV7-9 and TRBJ2-4, with 10 nucleotides matching TRBD2. The J segment lost 1 base and the V segment lost 5 bases, leaving 5 bases of the junction unmatched. The CDR3 has 16 residues. Per the germline V gene, CDR1 is SEHNR and CDR2 is FQNEAQ (reference sequence). The chain's CDR3 is CASSPPGLAAKNIQYF. In nucleotides, the CDR3 is TGTGCCAGCAGCCCGCCGGGACTAGCGGCCAAAAACATTCAGTACTTC.

This clonotype came up a few times. The CDR3 nucleotides are TGTGCCAGCAGCCAAGAACAGGGAGTCAATGAGCAGTTCTTC. Amino acids: CASSQEQGVNEQFF. The chain links TRBV14 to TRBJ2-1, with D maybe TRBD1 (6 bases). Trimming stripped 0 bases from V and 6 bases from J, with 9 bases between. This CDR3 region has 14 residues. Germline V gene data show CDR1 as SGHDN and CDR2 as FVKESK.

Notes on this clonotype: A much larger clone sits a single nucleotide away, making a read error possible. This chain joins TRBV29-1 and TRBJ2-1; tentatively, D is TRBD1 or TRBD2 (5 bases each). This CDR3 is 16 amino acids long. Trimming cost V 0 bases and J 6 bases, with 18 bases left between them. CDR1 is SQVTM and CDR2 is ANQGSEA in the germline V gene. The DNA of the CDR3 is TGCAGCGTTGAAGATCAAGAGGCCTGGGGGTGCAATGAGCAGTTCTTC. It encodes CSVEDQEAWGCNEQFF.

This clonotype came up a few times. V gene TRBV27 combines with J gene TRBJ2-3; D perhaps matches TRBD1 (5 bases). Germline V CDR1 and CDR2: MNHEY, SMNVEV (reference sequence). CDR3 length equals 15 residues. V was trimmed by 5 bases and J by 2 bases, leaving 14 bases between them. CDR3 nucleotide sequence: TGTGCCAGCAGTCGGCGGACATTATCCACAGATACGCAGTATTTT. Protein: CASSRRTLSTDTQYF.

This clonotype was counted ten times or more. This chain connects TRBV18 to TRBJ2-4; TRBD2 aligns across 7 bases. V was pared by 8 bases and J by 7 bases, with 8 bases of the junction left unmatched. Germline V gene sequence: CDR1 KGHSH, CDR2 LQKENI. The CDR3 is 13 amino acids. In DNA, the CDR3 is TGTGCCAGCAGCGCCGGACTAGAGAACATTCAGTACTTC. Encoded protein: CASSAGLENIQYF.

This clonotype appeared a few times. This rearrangement joins TRBV4-1 to TRBJ1-2; 9 nucleotides align to TRBD1. There are 16 residues in the CDR3. In germline, CDR1 is MGHRA, CDR2 YSYEKL. J was trimmed by 2 bases and V by 0 bases; bases with no gene match: 4. The CDR3 loop reads CASSQELTGGNYGYTF. For the CDR3, the DNA is TGCGCCAGCAGCCAAGAATTGACAGGGGGAAACTATGGCTACACCTTC.

Only a few counts were recorded for this clonotype. This chain uses TRBV7-9 with TRBJ2-1; no clear D gene. V lost 2 bases to trimming and J lost 9 bases, with 11 bases between them. This CDR3 is built from 13 residues. Germline V gene lookup returns CDR1 SEHNR and CDR2 FQNEAQ (reference sequence). The CDR3 sequence is CASSLKQNFEQFF. The CDR3, as DNA: TGTGCCAGCAGCTTAAAACAGAACTTTGAGCAGTTCTTC.

This clonotype was counted ten times or more. The rearrangement uses TRBV3-1 and TRBJ2-5; 7 nucleotides align to TRBD1. The V gene end was trimmed by 6 bases and the J gene end by 1 base; junction bases not matched to a gene: 2. Germline lookup yields CDR1 LGHDT and CDR2 YNNKEL (reference sequence). The CDR3 has 13 residues. In DNA, the CDR3 is TGTGCCAGCAGGGGGACAGCCCAAGAGACCCAGTACTTC. This encodes CASRGTAQETQYF.

This clonotype was observed at least ten times. V is TRBV5-1 and J is TRBJ2-5; D is ambiguous. Germline V lookup: CDR1 SGHRS, CDR2 YFSETQ. There are 13 residues in the CDR3. The V and J ends lost 0 bases and 5 bases respectively, with 8 bases between them. The CDR3 sequence is CASSLGAWETQYF. DNA of the CDR3: TGCGCCAGCAGCTTGGGAGCTTGGGAGACCCAGTACTTC.

The chain joins TRBV7-6 to TRBJ1-1; TRBD1 might be the D (5 bases). This CDR3 has 15 residues. Trimming left V 6 bases short and J 1 base short, with 15 bases between. Germline lookup yields CDR1 SGHVS and CDR2 FNYEAQ. The CDR3: CASRPGAGGNTEAFF. CDR3 DNA: TGTGCCAGCAGACCTGGAGCCGGGGGGAACACTGAAGCTTTCTTT.

This clonotype was detected only once. The genes are TRBV12-3 or TRBV12-4 and TRBJ1-6; D unresolved. Trimming removed 6 bases at V and 7 bases at J, with 16 bases between. CDR3 length: 15 residues. CDR3 amino acids: CASSLQRAVNSPLHF. DNA of the CDR3: TGTGCCAGCAGCCTCCAAAGGGCGGTAAATTCACCCCTCCACTTT.

This clonotype was counted between two and nine times. The J gene is TRBJ2-5, the V gene TRBV7-8; 10 bases align to TRBD2. Germline V lookup: CDR1 SGHVS, CDR2 FQNEAQ. This CDR3 is built from 17 residues. V lost 2 bases to trimming and J lost 3 bases; unmatched junction nucleotides: 9. The CDR3 is CASSLYRPLAGEETQYF. The CDR3 DNA is TGTGCCAGCAGCTTATACAGGCCGCTAGCGGGAGAAGAGACCCAGTACTTC.

Concerning this clonotype itself: No conserved phenylalanine or tryptophan ends this CDR3, so it is likely a read error. The J gene is TRBJ2-1, the V gene TRBV20-1, with TRBD2 identical over 7 bases. Per the germline V gene, CDR1 is DFQATT and CDR2 is SNEGSKA (reference sequence). There are 15 residues in the CDR3. V was clipped by 5 bases and J by 6 bases; unmatched bases: 13. CDR3: CSAHPRLARFNEQFV. The CDR3 coding sequence is TGCAGTGCTCACCCCAGACTAGCCAGATTCAATGAGCAGTTCGTC.

This clonotype came up a few times. The CDR3 sequence: CATSDSRVQPKPTDTQYF. CDR3 coding DNA: TGTGCCACCAGTGATTCCCGCGTGCAGCCTAAACCCACAGATACGCAGTATTTT. The V and J genes are TRBV24-1 and TRBJ2-3; D gene uncertain. The germline V gene encodes CDR1 KGHDR and CDR2 SFDVKD. There are 18 residues in the CDR3. V lost 2 bases to trimming and J lost 2 bases, with 19 bases between them.

This chain links TRBV6-6 with TRBJ2-1; the D call may be TRBD1 or TRBD2 (5 bases each). CDR1 is MNHNY, CDR2 SVGAGI, per germline (reference sequence). Trimming pared 2 bases from V and 0 bases from J, leaving 14 bases between. CDR3 length: 17 residues. In DNA form, the CDR3 reads TGTGCCAGCAGTTACCCGGGACGCCTGAGCTCCTACAATGAGCAGTTCTTC. Residues: CASSYPGRLSSYNEQFF.

The rearrangement links TRBV4-1 to TRBJ2-1; TRBD2 aligns across 11 bases. CDR3 length equals 20 residues. V was clipped by 0 bases and J by 2 bases; unmatched bases: 12. In germline, CDR1 is MGHRA, CDR2 YSYEKL. CDR3 residues: CASSQDRSLAGGITYNEQFF. In DNA form, the CDR3 reads TGCGCCAGCAGCCAAGATCGGTCTCTAGCGGGAGGTATAACCTACAATGAGCAGTTCTTC.

The CDR3 region is CASGQRVQRPYEQYF. CDR3 coding DNA: TGTGCCAGCGGCCAGCGAGTACAGCGACCCTACGAGCAGTACTTC. The chain employs TRBV13 and TRBJ2-7; D gene ambiguous. CDR3 length: 15 residues. Trimming shortened V by 8 bases and J by 2 bases, and 19 bases separated the two germline ends. The germline V gene encodes CDR1 PRHDT and CDR2 FYEKMQ (reference sequence).

The V call is TRBV5-4, the J call TRBJ2-1, with TRBD2 matching 8 bases. V shed 4 bases and J 3 bases; nucleotides not matched to a gene: 9. CDR3 length: 16 amino acids. Germline V gives CDR1 SGHNT, CDR2 YYREEE (reference sequence). The CDR3 sequence is CASSLRALAGYNEQFF. In nucleotides, the CDR3 is TGTGCCAGCAGCCTGAGAGCCCTAGCGGGCTACAATGAGCAGTTCTTC.

The chain employs TRBV6-5 and TRBJ2-1; 11 nucleotides match TRBD2. Trimming removed 0 bases from V and 5 bases from J; junction bases left unmatched: 9. The CDR3 has 18 residues. Germline assignment: CDR1 MNHEY and CDR2 SVGAGI. The CDR3 coding sequence is TGTGCCAGCAGTTACTCCACTAGCGGGAGTGGGTCTAACAATGAGCAGTTCTTC. It translates to CASSYSTSGSGSNNEQFF.

CDR3 in amino acids: CASRSGNEQYF. DNA for the CDR3: TGTGCCAGCAGGTCGGGGAATGAGCAGTACTTC. The V and J genes are TRBV2 and TRBJ2-5; tentative D call: TRBD2 (5 bases). CDR1 is SNHLY, CDR2 FYNNEI, per germline. The CDR3 is 11 residues long. Trimming shortened V by 6 bases and J by 11 bases, and 13 bases separated the two germline ends.

The V gene is TRBV20-1, the J gene TRBJ2-7, with D possibly being TRBD2 (5 bases). CDR1 and CDR2 from the germline V gene are DFQATT and SNEGSKA (reference sequence). Trimming left V 2 bases short and J 3 bases short, with 11 bases between. This CDR3 spans 13 amino acids. For the CDR3, the DNA is TGCAGTGCTAGATTCGGGGAAAGCTACGAGCAGTACTTC. Its translation: CSARFGESYEQYF.

This clonotype was observed many times. The chain combines TRBV29-1 with TRBJ2-1; tentatively, D is TRBD2 (6 bases). V gave up 8 bases and J gave up 10 bases, with 18 bases separating them. This CDR3 contains 12 residues. Germline CDR1 is SQVTM and CDR2 is ANQGSEA. CDR3 loop: CSSVNPAGEQFF. The CDR3 DNA sequence: TGCAGCTCGGTCAACCCAGCGGGCGAGCAGTTCTTC.

There are a few counts of this clonotype. The chain has TRBV7-6 and TRBJ2-5, with TRBD2 as a possible D gene (5 bases). Trimming left V 7 bases short and J 1 base short, with 10 bases between. There are 13 residues in the CDR3. From germline, CDR1 is SGHVS and CDR2 FNYEAQ. CDR3 sequence reads: CASTLSGQETQYF. CDR3 bases: TGTGCCAGCACCCTCAGCGGCCAAGAGACCCAGTACTTC.

This clonotype was seen more than once but under ten times. The CDR3 nucleotides are TGTGCCATCAGTGAAAAAGGTTTTACCTACAATGAGCAGTTCTTC. This gives the protein CAISEKGFTYNEQFF. The chain links TRBV10-3 to TRBJ2-1; D gene unclear. The ends were cut back, 3 bases at V and 2 bases at J, with 11 bases in the middle. Germline V CDR1 and CDR2: ENHRY, SYGVKD. CDR3 length: 15 residues.

The chain uses TRBV20-1 and TRBJ2-4; D not certain. CDR3 size: 13 residues. Trimming pared 1 base from V and 8 bases from J, leaving 12 bases between. CDR1 and CDR2 (germline): DFQATT, SNEGSKA (reference sequence). As DNA, the CDR3 is TGCAGTGCTAGAGGGCAGCTCCCCCACATTCAGTACTTC. Its protein product is CSARGQLPHIQYF.